Below are 27 T cell receptor beta chains sequenced from a single sample in a study of blood T cell repertoires in COVID-19. Profiling relied on immunoSEQ multiplex PCR, and the TCRdb table lists in-frame clones only, not all of them. The sample has roughly 200,000 clones, just under 90% seen once. Sequenced: PBMCs or T cells enriched from blood (not recorded which). The receptors come from a man aged 25 to 40 who had recovered from COVID-19.

The chain carries TRBV18 and TRBJ1-1, with 9 nucleotides matching TRBD1. This CDR3 has 16 amino acids. Germline trimming cut 0 bases from V and 1 base from J; bases unmatched to any gene: 3. The germline V gene encodes CDR1 KGHSH and CDR2 LQKENI. The CDR3 region has the DNA TGTGCCAGCTCACCACCTGGGACAGGGCCGAACACTGAAGCTTTCTTT. It specifies CASSPPGTGPNTEAFF.

This clone was seen a handful of times. This chain connects TRBV2 to TRBJ2-7; a possible D gene is TRBD2 (5 bases). Trimming pared 5 bases from V and 6 bases from J, leaving 14 bases between. Per germline, CDR1 SNHLY and CDR2 FYNNEI. This CDR3 has 13 amino acids. This chain's CDR3 is CASSLKLEVEQYF. In DNA form, the CDR3 reads TGTGCCAGCAGTCTGAAACTAGAAGTCGAGCAGTACTTC.

This rearrangement joins TRBV15 to TRBJ1-2; 8 positions match TRBD1. Unmatched junction bases numbered 12, after V lost 4 bases and J lost 5 bases. This CDR3 region has 16 residues. Per germline, CDR1 LNHNV and CDR2 YYDKDF (reference sequence). This CDR3 is CATSIPTGTGAYGYTF. For the CDR3, the DNA is TGTGCCACCAGCATCCCGACCGGGACAGGCGCTTATGGCTACACCTTC.

In nucleotides, the CDR3 is TGTGCCAGTGCCCGGACAGGGACGAACACCGGGGAGCTGTTTTTT. Residues: CASARTGTNTGELFF. The chain is built from TRBV6-5 and TRBJ2-2, with 8 positions matching TRBD1. Germline trimming cut 9 bases from V and 0 bases from J; bases unmatched to any gene: 6. There are 15 residues in the CDR3. Per germline, CDR1 MNHEY and CDR2 SVGAGI.

The chain joins TRBV10-3 to TRBJ2-7, with TRBD2 matching over 16 bases. The J segment lost 0 bases and the V segment lost 6 bases, leaving 8 bases of the junction unmatched. Germline loops: CDR1 ENHRY, CDR2 SYGVKD. The CDR3 covers 18 residues. CDR3 DNA: TGTGCCATCAGGGACCACGGGACTAGCGGGGGGGCCTCCTACGAGCAGTACTTC. Amino acid sequence: CAIRDHGTSGGASYEQYF.

DNA for the CDR3: TGTGCCAGCAGTGAAGAGGGGCGGCGCACTGAAGCTTTCTTT. Translation: CASSEEGRRTEAFF. The V and J genes are TRBV2 and TRBJ1-1; maybe TRBD1 (5 bases). V was clipped by 1 base and J by 4 bases, with 10 bases between them. Germline assignment: CDR1 SNHLY and CDR2 FYNNEI. The CDR3 spans 14 residues. The full variable domain, its missing parts supplied by reference TRBV2 and TRBJ1-1, is EPEVTQTPSHQVTQMGQEVILRCVPISNHLYFYWYRQILGQKVEFLVSFYNNEISEKSEIFDDQFSVERPDGSNFTLKIRSTKLEDSAMYFCASSEEGRRTEAFFGQGTRLTVV.

J is TRBJ1-5 and V is TRBV19, with 7 bases matching TRBD1. J was trimmed by 0 bases and V by 9 bases; bases with no gene match: 8. CDR3 length: 15 residues. Germline V CDR1 and CDR2: LNHDA, SQIVND (reference sequence). Here the CDR3 reads CASTGTAHSNQPQHF. The CDR3 DNA reads TGTGCCAGCACTGGGACAGCCCATAGCAATCAGCCCCAGCATTTT. The entire variable domain, with the rest obtained from reference TRBV19 and TRBJ1-5, is as follows: DGGITQSPKYLFRKEGQNVTLSCEQNLNHDAMYWYRQDPGQGLRLIYYSQIVNDFQKGDIAEGYSVSREKKESFPLTVTSAQKNPTAFYLCASTGTAHSNQPQHFGDGTRLSIL.

Worth noting for this clone: At one of its ends the junction is not consistent with the germline gene, which may arise from a read error. V usage is TRBV9 and J usage is TRBJ1-2, with 12 positions matching TRBD1. Germline values: CDR1 SGDLS, CDR2 YYNGEE. This CDR3 has 14 amino acids. The CDR3 loop reads CASSVAGDRGRPSF. DNA for the CDR3: TGTGCCAGCAGCGTAGCCGGGGACAGGGGGCGTCCTTCCTTC.

This clone has just one count. The chain joins TRBV28 to TRBJ2-3, with a possible D match to TRBD1 (5 bases). The CDR3 totals 17 residues. Germline V gives CDR1 MDHEN, CDR2 SYDVKM. Between the trimmed V and J ends, which lost 0 bases and 0 bases, there was a span of 13 bases. The CDR3 here is CASSLWYRNSSTDTQYF. The CDR3 nucleotides are TGTGCCAGCAGTTTATGGTACAGGAACTCTAGCACAGATACGCAGTATTTT.

The chain has TRBV30 and TRBJ1-2; 7 bases align to TRBD1. The V segment lost 4 bases and the J segment 7 bases; nucleotides outside the gene matches: 12. This CDR3 has 14 residues. CDR1 and CDR2 (germline): GTSNPN, SVGIG (reference sequence). As DNA, the CDR3 is TGTGCCTGGAATGAAGACAGGGTTGTGCCTGGCTACACCTTC. Protein product: CAWNEDRVVPGYTF.

This rearrangement joins TRBV24-1 to TRBJ2-7; TRBD1 aligns across 8 bases. V lost 0 bases to trimming and J lost 5 bases; unmatched junction nucleotides: 5. The germline CDR1 and CDR2 sequences are KGHDR and SFDVKD. This CDR3 spans 15 amino acids. The CDR3, as DNA: TGTGCCACCAGTGATTTGCGACAGGGGACGAACGAGCAGTACTTC. Its protein is CATSDLRQGTNEQYF.

The chain uses TRBV28 and TRBJ2-7; 12 bases are shared with TRBD1. Germline V gene sequence: CDR1 MDHEN, CDR2 SYDVKM. CDR3 length: 15 residues. V lost 4 bases to trimming and J lost 6 bases; unmatched junction nucleotides: 7. The CDR3 coding sequence is TGTGCCAGCAGTTACCCGGGACAGGGGGCGAGCGAGCAGTACTTC. This translates into CASSYPGQGASEQYF.

The chain joins TRBV20-1 to TRBJ1-1, with D hard to call. The CDR3 has 16 residues. Germline V gene lookup returns CDR1 DFQATT and CDR2 SNEGSKA (reference sequence). V was shortened by 3 bases and J by 0 bases, with 17 bases between the two germline ends. The CDR3 reads CSASVLVGSLNTEAFF. CDR3 coding DNA: TGCAGTGCTAGTGTGCTTGTGGGGAGCCTGAACACTGAAGCTTTCTTT.

CDR3 protein: CASSLFVGTNEKLFF. For the CDR3, the DNA is TGTGCCAGCAGCTTGTTTGTTGGCACTAATGAAAAACTGTTTTTT. The chain carries TRBV5-5 and TRBJ1-4, with D unresolved. The V gene lost 1 base and the J gene lost 2 bases, with 9 bases spanning the gap. The CDR3 runs 15 residues. Per the germline V gene, CDR1 is SGHKS and CDR2 is YYEKEE (reference sequence). The full variable domain, in which reference TRBV5-5 and TRBJ1-4 provide the parts outside the CDR3, is DAGVTQSPTHLIKTRGQQVTLRCSPISGHKSVSWYQQVLGQGPQFIFQYYEKEERGRGNFPDRFSARQFPNYSSELNVNALLLGDSALYLCASSLFVGTNEKLFFGSGTQLSVL.

The J gene is TRBJ1-5, the V gene TRBV18, with D tentatively TRBD1 (5 bases). The CDR3 sequence is 15 residues long. Germline values: CDR1 KGHSH, CDR2 LQKENI. Between the trimmed V and J ends, which lost 3 bases and 1 base, there was a span of 10 bases. The CDR3 DNA sequence: TGTGCCAGCTCACCGGGGGGAAGGAGCAATCAGCCCCAGCATTTT. As protein: CASSPGGRSNQPQHF. Looking up the rest from reference TRBV18 and TRBJ1-5 gives the full variable domain: NAGVMQNPRHLVRRRGQEARLRCSPMKGHSHVYWYRQLPEEGLKFMVYLQKENIIDESGMPKERFSAEFPKEGPSILRIQQVVRGDSAAYFCASSPGGRSNQPQHFGDGTRLSIL.

This chain uses TRBV30 with TRBJ1-6; a weak D match, TRBD1 (5 bases). From germline, CDR1 is GTSNPN and CDR2 SVGIG (reference sequence). The CDR3 runs 13 residues. V gave up 0 bases and J gave up 11 bases, with 11 bases separating them. CDR3 loop: CAWSVGAAAPLHF. In DNA, the CDR3 is TGTGCCTGGAGTGTAGGGGCGGCTGCACCCCTCCACTTT.

A single count supports this clone. This chain joins TRBV25-1 and TRBJ1-1; D unclear. Trimming cost V 4 bases and J 5 bases, with 8 bases left between them. This CDR3 is 12 amino acids long. Germline CDR1 and CDR2: MGHDK and SYGVNS. The CDR3 is CASSASVTEAFF. CDR3 coding DNA: TGTGCCAGCAGTGCGTCGGTTACTGAAGCTTTCTTT.

The chain joins TRBV7-6 to TRBJ2-7, with D unclear. Germline CDR1 SGHVS, CDR2 FNYEAQ. The V gene lost 4 bases and the J gene lost 1 base, with 11 bases spanning the gap. The CDR3 extends over 14 amino acids. The CDR3 region has the DNA TGTGCCAGCAGCTCTCGGCAGGAATCCTACGAGCAGTACTTC. It encodes CASSSRQESYEQYF. Full variable domain (outside the CDR3, taken from reference TRBV7-6 and TRBJ2-7): GAGVSQSPRYKVTKRGQDVALRCDPISGHVSLYWYRQALGQGPEFLTYFNYEAQQDKSGLPNDRFSAERPEGSISTLTIQRTEQRDSAMYRCASSSRQESYEQYFGPGTRLTVT.

The chain links TRBV18 to TRBJ1-1; 7 bases fit TRBD1. Per germline, CDR1 KGHSH and CDR2 LQKENI. V gave up 0 bases and J gave up 1 base; unmatched junction bases: 5. CDR3 length equals 16 residues. This CDR3 reads CASSPPGGAGNTEAFF. DNA of the CDR3: TGTGCCAGCTCACCACCAGGGGGCGCGGGGAACACTGAAGCTTTCTTT.

The chain links TRBV7-9 to TRBJ2-1; the D gene is possibly TRBD2 (6 bases). Trimming took 9 bases from V and 3 from J, leaving 9 bases between them. This CDR3 contains 12 residues. Germline CDR1 is SEHNR and CDR2 is FQNEAQ (reference sequence). This CDR3 reads CASNSGYNEQFF. CDR3 sequence (DNA): TGTGCCAGTAATAGCGGCTACAATGAGCAGTTCTTC.

The genes are TRBV2 and TRBJ1-2; TRBD1 matches at 7 bases. CDR3 length: 14 amino acids. In germline, CDR1 is SNHLY, CDR2 FYNNEI. Unmatched junction bases numbered 9, after V lost 4 bases and J lost 7 bases. For the CDR3, the DNA is TGTGCCAGCAGTGGAACGACAGGGATGAGTGGCTACACCTTC. Translation: CASSGTTGMSGYTF. Full variable domain (remainder filled in from reference TRBV2 and TRBJ1-2): EPEVTQTPSHQVTQMGQEVILRCVPISNHLYFYWYRQILGQKVEFLVSFYNNEISEKSEIFDDQFSVERPDGSNFTLKIRSTKLEDSAMYFCASSGTTGMSGYTFGSGTRLTVV.

This chain uses TRBV19 with TRBJ2-3, with 7 bases aligning to TRBD1. Per germline, CDR1 LNHDA and CDR2 SQIVND (reference sequence). Trimming at V came to 3 bases and at J to 3 bases, leaving 3 bases not matched to a gene. The CDR3 is made up of 14 amino acids. This CDR3 is CASSIRGLTDTQYF. CDR3 DNA: TGTGCCAGTAGTATTAGGGGGCTGACAGATACGCAGTATTTT. The whole variable domain, filled in from reference TRBV19 and TRBJ2-3, reads DGGITQSPKYLFRKEGQNVTLSCEQNLNHDAMYWYRQDPGQGLRLIYYSQIVNDFQKGDIAEGYSVSREKKESFPLTVTSAQKNPTAFYLCASSIRGLTDTQYFGPGTRLTVL.

The chain couples TRBV7-9 to TRBJ2-2; maybe TRBD1 (6 bases). The CDR3 has 15 amino acids. From germline, CDR1 is SEHNR and CDR2 FQNEAQ (reference sequence). V was clipped by 4 bases and J by 0 bases, with 9 bases between them. CDR3 protein: CASSSRTANTGELFF. CDR3 DNA sequence: TGTGCCAGCAGCTCCCGGACAGCGAACACCGGGGAGCTGTTTTTT. Complete variable domain (other parts from reference TRBV7-9 and TRBJ2-2): DTGVSQNPRHKITKRGQNVTFRCDPISEHNRLYWYRQTLGQGPEFLTYFQNEAQLEKSRLLSDRFSAERPKGSFSTLEIQRTEQGDSAMYLCASSSRTANTGELFFGEGSRLTVL.

The chain employs TRBV10-3 and TRBJ1-1, with a weak D call TRBD1 (6 bases). The CDR3 loop spans 14 amino acids. V was pared by 4 bases and J by 0 bases, with 9 bases between. Germline V gene sequence: CDR1 ENHRY, CDR2 SYGVKD. In nucleotides, the CDR3 is TGTGCCATCAGTGTGGACAGATTGAACACTGAAGCTTTCTTT. Its protein is CAISVDRLNTEAFF.

The rearrangement joins TRBV28 to TRBJ2-1; 10 nucleotides agree with TRBD2. Germline V gene sequence: CDR1 MDHEN, CDR2 SYDVKM. The CDR3 spans 16 residues. V dropped 6 bases and J dropped 4; count of bases not matched to a gene: 9. CDR3 in DNA: TGTGCCAGCAGCGCCGCGGGACTAGCGAGATACAATGAGCAGTTCTTC. It is translated as CASSAAGLARYNEQFF.

This chain uses TRBV18 with TRBJ2-2; 7 nucleotides align to TRBD1. The CDR3 length is 17 residues. With 1 base clipped from V and 3 bases from J, the junction kept 8 bases outside the gene matches. CDR1 is KGHSH, CDR2 LQKENI, per germline. CDR3 region: CASSPRAGTDHTGELFF. As DNA, the CDR3 is TGTGCCAGCTCACCACGGGCCGGGACAGATCACACCGGGGAGCTGTTTTTT.

This clone was detected a few times. This chain joins TRBV19 and TRBJ1-1, with D unresolved. The ends were cut back, 3 bases at V and 0 bases at J, with 8 bases in the middle. The length of the CDR3 is 14 residues. Germline V CDR1 and CDR2: LNHDA, SQIVND (reference sequence). The DNA of the CDR3 is TGTGCCAGTAGTATGGGCCTCATGAACACTGAAGCTTTCTTT. This gives the protein CASSMGLMNTEAFF.